Listed here are 24 T cell receptor beta chains from one sample, sequenced in a study of T cell changes during pregnancy in multiple sclerosis. Measured with immunoSEQ multiplex PCR; TCRdb has only the in-frame clones, and not every one. This table holds around 70,000 clones, approximately 90% found once. This specimen consisted of peripheral blood, obtained after pregnancy. The receptors derive from a female donor with multiple sclerosis, enrolled in a pregnancy study.

The chain has TRBV29-1 and TRBJ2-7; 9 bases match TRBD1. Germline values: CDR1 SQVTM, CDR2 ANQGSEA. J gave up 7 bases and V 5 bases, and 6 bases lay outside the gene matches. The CDR3 has 12 residues. CDR3 residues: CSVSGTGREQYF. CDR3 DNA: TGCAGCGTTAGCGGGACAGGGAGGGAGCAGTACTTC.

Remarks on this clone: Other DNA sequences of this sample code for an identical CDR3. This chain uses TRBV6-5 with TRBJ2-5; D gene ambiguous. This CDR3 has 14 residues. Trimming took off 6 bases at V and 2 bases at J, with 13 bases between the two ends. The germline V gene encodes CDR1 MNHEY and CDR2 SVGAGI. CDR3 in DNA: TGTGCCAGCAGCTCCAACTACCAACAAGAGACCCAGTACTTC. Its protein is CASSSNYQQETQYF.

This chain links TRBV7-2 with TRBJ1-1; tentatively, D is TRBD1 (5 bases). The CDR3 is 15 residues long. Per germline, CDR1 SGHTA and CDR2 FQGNSA. Trimming cost V 1 base and J 5 bases, with 14 bases left between them. CDR3 in amino acids: CASSLELIGGTEAFF. The CDR3 DNA reads as TGTGCCAGCAGCTTAGAGCTGATTGGGGGGACTGAAGCTTTCTTT.

The rearrangement links TRBV7-9 to TRBJ1-1; 11 nucleotides match TRBD1. Trimming removed 4 bases from V and 4 bases from J; junction bases left unmatched: 8. Per the germline V gene, CDR1 is SEHNR and CDR2 is FQNEAQ (reference sequence). The CDR3 runs 16 residues. CDR3 sequence: CASSYPTGTGGTEAFF. The CDR3, as DNA: TGTGCCAGCAGCTACCCTACCGGGACAGGGGGCACTGAAGCTTTCTTT.

The chain recombines TRBV4-2 with TRBJ2-7, with 10 bases identical to TRBD2. The germline V gene has CDR1 LGHNA and CDR2 YNFKEQ. The CDR3 is 17 residues long. V shed 0 bases and J 3 bases; nucleotides not matched to a gene: 8. The CDR3, as DNA: TGTGCCAGCAGCCAAGAGGCTAGCGGGAGTTCAAGCTACGAGCAGTACTTC. Translated: CASSQEASGSSSYEQYF.

The rearrangement joins TRBV30 to TRBJ2-5; 7 bases align to TRBD1. Germline V gene data show CDR1 as GTSNPN and CDR2 as SVGIG (reference sequence). The V and J ends lost 3 bases and 5 bases, in that order; junction bases with no gene match: 3. There are 12 residues in the CDR3. CDR3 sequence: CAWRTGQETQYF. The CDR3 DNA reads as TGTGCCTGGAGGACAGGGCAGGAGACCCAGTACTTC. The full variable domain, in which reference TRBV30 and TRBJ2-5 provide the parts outside the CDR3, is SQTIHQWPATLVQPVGSPLSLECTVEGTSNPNLYWYRQAAGRGLQLLFYSVGIGQISSEVPQNLSASRPQDRQFILSSKKLLLSDSGFYLCAWRTGQETQYFGPGTRLLVL.

This sequence joins TRBV27 and TRBJ1-5, with TRBD1 matching 8 bases. Germline V gene sequence: CDR1 MNHEY, CDR2 SMNVEV (reference sequence). This CDR3 contains 17 residues. V was clipped by 4 bases and J by 3 bases; unmatched bases: 11. This chain's CDR3 is CASSSTAGTGFNQPQHF. The DNA for the CDR3 is TGTGCCAGCAGTTCCACTGCCGGGACAGGCTTCAATCAGCCCCAGCATTTT.

The chain is built from TRBV28 and TRBJ2-7; possible D gene TRBD1, 5 bases. This CDR3 comprises 12 residues. The V gene's germline CDR1 is MDHEN and CDR2 SYDVKM. V was cut by 2 bases and J by 3 bases, with 5 bases left in between. The CDR3 nucleotides are TGTGCCAGCAGTTTAGACAGCTACGAGCAGTACTTC. The encoded protein is CASSLDSYEQYF.

The J gene is TRBJ2-3, the V gene TRBV30; D unresolved. Trimming removed 4 bases from V and 4 bases from J, with 12 bases in between. This CDR3 comprises 13 residues. The germline V gene encodes CDR1 GTSNPN and CDR2 SVGIG (reference sequence). The CDR3: CAWKVGLADTQYF. The CDR3 region has the DNA TGTGCCTGGAAAGTCGGTTTGGCAGATACGCAGTATTTT. The whole variable domain, remainder taken from reference TRBV30 and TRBJ2-3, is SQTIHQWPATLVQPVGSPLSLECTVEGTSNPNLYWYRQAAGRGLQLLFYSVGIGQISSEVPQNLSASRPQDRQFILSSKKLLLSDSGFYLCAWKVGLADTQYFGPGTRLTVL.

V gene TRBV11-2 combines with J gene TRBJ1-2, with a tentative D call TRBD1 (5 bases). The V end was cut by 5 bases, the J end by 4 bases, with 14 bases between. The CDR3 is 14 amino acids. Per the germline V gene, CDR1 is SGHAT and CDR2 is FQNNGV. The CDR3 loop is CASSLMTETYGYTF. The CDR3 coding sequence is TGTGCCAGCAGCCTTATGACAGAAACCTATGGCTACACCTTC.

The chain has TRBV4-2 and TRBJ1-2; TRBD1 might be the D (5 bases). Germline V gives CDR1 LGHNA, CDR2 YNFKEQ. CDR3 length equals 16 residues. V was pared by 3 bases and J by 5 bases, with 19 bases between. In DNA, the CDR3 is TGTGCCAGCAGCCAGGCAGGGCGTTCGGAGGGGTATGGCTACACCTTC. Translation: CASSQAGRSEGYGYTF.

This clone was seen once. This chain links TRBV30 with TRBJ2-3; 7 bases are shared with TRBD2. Germline V gives CDR1 GTSNPN, CDR2 SVGIG (reference sequence). The CDR3 runs 13 residues. With V trimmed by 4 bases and J by 1 base, 2 bases remained unmatched. The CDR3 coding sequence is TGTGCCTGGATCCTAGCGGGCACAGATACGCAGTATTTT. Its translation: CAWILAGTDTQYF.

CDR3 sequence (DNA): TGTGCCAGCAGCTCGGCCCAGGGGGCGCACACCGGGGAGCTGTTTTTT. Its protein product is CASSSAQGAHTGELFF. V gene TRBV7-3 combines with J gene TRBJ2-2; 8 nucleotides agree with TRBD1. V lost 4 bases to trimming and J lost 3 bases; unmatched junction nucleotides: 7. Germline V CDR1 and CDR2: SGHTA, FQGTGA. The CDR3 has 16 residues.

J is TRBJ2-7 and V is TRBV19; 14 bases are a match to TRBD2. The CDR3 runs 16 residues. Germline V gene lookup returns CDR1 LNHDA and CDR2 SQIVND (reference sequence). V shed 5 bases and J 6 bases; nucleotides not matched to a gene: 9. The CDR3 is CASSVRLAGGPPEQYF. The DNA for the CDR3 is TGTGCCAGTAGTGTCCGACTAGCGGGAGGGCCCCCCGAGCAGTACTTC.

This clone was recorded a few times. The V and J genes are TRBV18 and TRBJ1-5; unclear D gene. Trimming removed 3 bases at V and 7 bases at J, with 16 bases between. The CDR3 is made up of 15 amino acids. The germline gives CDR1 KGHSH, CDR2 LQKENI. The CDR3 nucleotides read TGTGCCAGCTCACCGGGCAGCCTCTCGGGACAGCCCCAGCATTTT. Protein: CASSPGSLSGQPQHF.

The chain is built from TRBV28 and TRBJ2-7; 9 nucleotides agree with TRBD1. Per germline, CDR1 MDHEN and CDR2 SYDVKM. The CDR3 consists of 11 residues. The ends lost 5 bases at V and 12 bases at J; junction bases unmatched: 5. CDR3 sequence: CASSLGQGSYF. CDR3 DNA sequence: TGTGCCAGCAGTCTGGGACAGGGTTCGTACTTC.

V gene TRBV2 combines with J gene TRBJ1-3, with TRBD1 as a possible D gene (6 bases). Deletions cut 7 bases from V and 0 bases from J, with 13 bases between. Germline V gene data show CDR1 as SNHLY and CDR2 as FYNNEI. CDR3 length: 15 residues. CDR3 coding DNA: TGTGCCAGCAAGGGCAGGGGAAGCTCTGGAAACACCATATATTTT. It codes for CASKGRGSSGNTIYF.

The CDR3: CASQRASGSPTRTYEQYF. DNA for the CDR3: TGTGCCAGCCAGAGGGCTAGCGGGAGCCCCACGAGAACCTACGAGCAGTACTTC. The chain combines TRBV2 with TRBJ2-7; 10 bases are a match to TRBD2. The CDR3 runs to 18 residues. Germline V gene sequence: CDR1 SNHLY, CDR2 FYNNEI. Trimming took 8 bases from V and 2 from J; bases not matched to a gene: 18.

The chain has TRBV5-1 and TRBJ2-5; D perhaps matches TRBD1 (6 bases). V gave up 3 bases and J gave up 1 base, with 16 bases separating them. The CDR3 extends over 16 amino acids. Germline values: CDR1 SGHRS, CDR2 YFSETQ. The CDR3: CASSSGGQLGQETQYF. CDR3 bases: TGCGCCAGCAGCTCCGGAGGACAGTTAGGCCAAGAGACCCAGTACTTC.

The chain combines TRBV2 with TRBJ1-5; D unclear. Trimming left V 1 base short and J 0 bases short, with 7 bases between. In germline, CDR1 is SNHLY, CDR2 FYNNEI. This CDR3 spans 15 amino acids. Written as DNA, the CDR3 is TGTGCCAGCAGTGAAGGCCAGAATAGCAATCAGCCCCAGCATTTT. Translating gives CASSEGQNSNQPQHF.

The rearrangement joins TRBV28 to TRBJ1-4; D remains ambiguous. The CDR3 covers 12 residues. CDR1 is MDHEN, CDR2 SYDVKM, per germline. V was pared by 3 bases and J by 8 bases, with 7 bases between. DNA for the CDR3: TGTGCCAGCAGTTTCTTTTTGGAAAAACTGTTTTTT. This sequence encodes CASSFFLEKLFF.

The chain couples TRBV10-3 to TRBJ2-3, with TRBD1 matching 9 bases. V lost 1 base to trimming and J lost 4 bases; unmatched junction nucleotides: 6. CDR3 length equals 16 residues. In germline, CDR1 is ENHRY, CDR2 SYGVKD. The CDR3 loop reads CAISEFGQGSSDTQYF. The CDR3, as DNA: TGTGCCATCAGTGAGTTCGGACAGGGGAGCTCAGATACGCAGTATTTT.

V is TRBV2 and J is TRBJ2-1; 10 bases align to TRBD2. The V and J ends lost 7 bases and 2 bases, in that order; junction bases with no gene match: 11. Germline CDR1 is SNHLY and CDR2 is FYNNEI. The CDR3 has 17 amino acids. The CDR3 region is CASIFASGSIPYNEQFF. DNA of the CDR3: TGTGCCAGCATATTTGCTAGCGGGAGTATTCCCTACAATGAGCAGTTCTTC.

This clone has only one observation. CDR3 coding DNA: TGCGCCAGCAGCCCACAACTAGCGGGAGGGGGAGGCGCTGAGACCCAGTACTTC. Its translation: CASSPQLAGGGGAETQYF. The rearrangement joins TRBV4-1 to TRBJ2-5, with 13 bases identical to TRBD2. This CDR3 has 18 amino acids. Germline V gene lookup returns CDR1 MGHRA and CDR2 YSYEKL. V was pared by 4 bases and J by 5 bases, with 13 bases of the junction left unmatched.